Listed below are T cell receptor beta chains from one sample, sequenced in a study of cytomegalovirus exposure and HLA in healthy donors. Measured with immunoSEQ multiplex PCR; TCRdb has only the in-frame clones, and not every one. The profile covers 250,000 to 350,000 clones, with about 90% appearing a single time and around 2.1% taken by the ten largest. Material for sequencing was PBMCs. Receptors originate from a young woman in good health and CMV-seronegative. Each CDR3 is given with its conserved first and last residue. D genes are given only for firm matches. Size is stated for part of the rows, as once, few or many counts, or as a class when the clone is expanded.

J,D,size,V,DNA,CDR3
TRBJ2-5,NA,NA,TRBV11-2,TGTGCCAGCAGCACCTCTGACAGGCAAGAGACCCAGTACTTC,CASSTSDRQETQYF
TRBJ2-5,TRBD1,NA,TRBV5-1,TGCGCCAGCAGCTTGGCCGGGACAGGGAGTCGGGAGACCCAGTACTTC,CASSLAGTGSRETQYF
TRBJ1-3,TRBD1,NA,TRBV6-1,TGTGCCAGCAGTGAAAGGAGACAGGGGGCGACCATATATTTT,CASSERRQGATIYF
TRBJ2-2,NA,few,TRBV2,TGTGCCAGCAGTGAATCCGGACAGATAAACACCGGGGAGCTGTTTTTT,CASSESGQINTGELFF
TRBJ2-1,TRBD2,NA,TRBV2,TGTGCCAGCAGTGAAGGTATGACTAGCGGGTACAATGAGCAGTTCTTC,CASSEGMTSGYNEQFF
TRBJ2-2,TRBD2,NA,TRBV5-4,TGTGCCAGCAGCAGAGATACTAGCGGTACCGGGGAGCTGTTTTTT,CASSRDTSGTGELFF
TRBJ1-3,TRBD1,NA,TRBV7-9,TGTGCCAGCAGCCCCTCCCTGGACAGGGTAGGAAACACCATATATTTT,CASSPSLDRVGNTIYF
TRBJ1-4,NA,NA,TRBV5-1,TGCGCCAGCAGCAACGGGGGGAGGTCTAATGAAAAACTGTTTTTT,CASSNGGRSNEKLFF
TRBJ2-1,NA,NA,TRBV7-2,TGTGCCAGCAGCTTCCCTTCGGGGGCCTACAATGAGCAGTTCTTC,CASSFPSGAYNEQFF
TRBJ2-1,NA,once,TRBV25-1,TGTGCCAGCAGTATCTCGGGGGCTAGCGGCGCATCGGTCTTC,CASSISGASGASVF
TRBJ2-7,TRBD1,NA,TRBV10-1,TGCGCCAGCAGTACAGGGGTCGGCTACGAGCAGTACTTC,CASSTGVGYEQYF
TRBJ2-1,TRBD1,NA,TRBV9,TGTGCCAGCAGCGTAGAAGGGACAGGGGGCTACAATGAGCAGTTCTTC,CASSVEGTGGYNEQFF
TRBJ2-3,NA,NA,TRBV7-3,TGTGCCAGCAGCTTAACGCCGGGGGTAAACGCAGATACGCAGTATTTT,CASSLTPGVNADTQYF
TRBJ2-2,TRBD1,NA,TRBV2,TGTGCCAGCAGGGGGGACAGGGGGAACGGGGAGCTGTTTTTT,CASRGDRGNGELFF
TRBJ2-3,TRBD2,once,TRBV6-4,TGTGCCAGCAGTGAAGTAGCTAGCGGGGGAAGCGCAGATACGCAGTATTTT,CASSEVASGGSADTQYF
TRBJ1-1,NA,NA,TRBV5-1,TGCGCCAGCAGCCCTTGGGGGCGCGGAACTGAAGCTTTCTTT,CASSPWGRGTEAFF
TRBJ2-7,NA,NA,TRBV9,TGTGCCAGCAGCGTAGCCCCGGGGACCTACGAGCAGTACTTC,CASSVAPGTYEQYF
TRBJ2-7,NA,NA,TRBV21-1,TGTGCCATAACAGGCAAGGGGGTTAGCTCCTACGAGCAGTACTTC,CAITGKGVSSYEQYF
TRBJ1-1,NA,few,TRBV6-5,TGTGCCAGCAGTCAGGACTTGAACACTGAAGCTTTCTTT,CASSQDLNTEAFF
TRBJ1-1,NA,NA,TRBV6-6,TGTGCCAGCAGGGAGGGGTGGGGCACTGAAGCTTTCTTT,CASREGWGTEAFF
TRBJ1-1,NA,NA,TRBV20-1,TGCAGTGCTAACTATAACACTGAAGCTTTCTTT,CSANYNTEAFF
TRBJ2-1,TRBD2,once,TRBV5-1,TGCGCCAGCAGCGGAAGAAGCGGGGGGGTTTCCAATGAGCAGTTCTTC,CASSGRSGGVSNEQFF
TRBJ2-6,NA,NA,TRBV5-1,TGCGCCAGCAGCTTAACAGGAACTGGGGCCAACGTCCTGACTTTC,CASSLTGTGANVLTF
TRBJ1-5,NA,NA,TRBV18,TGTGCCAGCTCACCAAGCCGAATTCGGAGCAATCAGCCCCAGCATTTT,CASSPSRIRSNQPQHF
TRBJ2-3,NA,NA,TRBV10-2,TGCGCCAGCAAGGGGGGGGCGAAAAATACGCAGTATTTT,CASKGGAKNTQYF